This is a list of T cell receptor beta chains from one sample in a study of T cell responses to AZD1222 COVID-19 vaccine. Only in-frame clones appear in the TCRdb table, and some are missing; sequencing was by immunoSEQ multiplex PCR. This table holds 89,000 or so clones, 85% to 95% found once. Sequencing was performed on peripheral blood, taken 28 days after the second AZD1222 dose. The receptors were sampled from an adult who received the AZD1222 COVID-19 vaccine. CDR3s include the opening cysteine and the closing phenylalanine or tryptophan. A D gene is named only where the DNA matches it firmly. Size is omitted from some rows. Given values are once, few, many or a class for expanded clones.

>TRBV27|once|-|TRBJ1-1
CASTSNTEAFF
TGTGCCAGCACCTCGAACACTGAAGCTTTCTTT
>TRBV7-8|-|-|TRBJ2-7
CASSLGAPGATYEQYF
TGTGCCAGCAGCTTAGGAGCCCCCGGGGCCACCTACGAGCAGTACTTC
>TRBV5-1|-|TRBD1|TRBJ1-2
CASSYDGTAGYTF
TGCGCCAGCAGCTACGACGGGACAGCCGGCTACACCTTC
>TRBV5-6|-|TRBD2|TRBJ2-7
CASSGWGLEDVGAYEQYF
TGTGCCAGCAGCGGTTGGGGACTAGAGGATGTCGGGGCCTACGAGCAGTACTTC
>TRBV11-2|-|-|TRBJ1-4
CASSLFQGAEKLFF
TGTGCCAGCAGCTTGTTCCAGGGCGCTGAAAAACTGTTTTTT
>TRBV11-1|once|-|TRBJ1-1
CASTSYVNTEAFF
TGTGCCAGCACCTCGTATGTAAACACTGAAGCTTTCTTT
>TRBV5-8|-|TRBD1|TRBJ1-5
CASSPGTGALSTQNQPQHF
TGTGCCAGCAGCCCGGGAACAGGGGCTCTCTCCACTCAAAATCAGCCCCAGCATTTT
>TRBV29-1|-|-|TRBJ2-2
CSAAGTPNTGELFF
TGCAGCGCGGCCGGGACACCGAACACCGGGGAGCTGTTTTTT
>TRBV24-1|-|TRBD2|TRBJ2-5
CATSDRTSPRETQYF
TGTGCCACCAGTGACAGGACTAGTCCCAGGGAGACCCAGTACTTC
>TRBV7-2|-|TRBD1|TRBJ1-6
CASRGGQLFRALHF
TGTGCCAGCAGGGGGGGACAGCTCTTTAGGGCCCTCCACTTT
>TRBV6-5|-|-|TRBJ1-6
CASSYSGTRNSPLHF
TGTGCCAGCAGTTACTCGGGCACCCGTAATTCACCCCTCCACTTT
>TRBV10-3|-|TRBD2|TRBJ2-1
CAISGAGISYNEQFF
TGTGCCATCAGTGGAGCGGGGATCTCCTACAATGAGCAGTTCTTC
>TRBV29-1|-|TRBD1|TRBJ1-1
CSAGQGTFNTEAFF
TGCAGCGCCGGACAGGGAACGTTTAACACTGAAGCTTTCTTT
>TRBV11-2|-|TRBD1|TRBJ2-3
CASSSPGTGRPDTQYF
TGTGCCAGCAGCTCCCCCGGGACAGGGCGGCCAGATACGCAGTATTTT
>TRBV21-1|once|-|TRBJ1-2
CASSKSRQDYGYTF
TGTGCCAGCAGCAAAAGCCGACAGGACTATGGCTACACCTTC
>TRBV28|-|-|TRBJ1-1
CASSSKGQGVNTEAFF
TGTGCCAGCAGTTCTAAGGGGCAGGGAGTAAACACTGAAGCTTTCTTT
>TRBV28|few|-|TRBJ1-5
CASSLDRMQPQHF
TGTGCCAGCAGTTTAGACAGGATGCAGCCCCAGCATTTT
>TRBV5-4|-|-|TRBJ2-2
CASSLGQDTGELFF
TGTGCCAGCAGCTTGGGACAGGACACCGGGGAGCTGTTTTTT
>TRBV5-4|-|TRBD2|TRBJ2-5
CASSLPAGGGETQYF
TGTGCCAGCAGCTTGCCAGCGGGGGGCGGGGAGACCCAGTACTTC
>TRBV7-2|-|TRBD1|TRBJ2-2
CASTKRTGKTGELFF
TGTGCCAGCACGAAGAGGACAGGGAAGACCGGGGAGCTGTTTTTT
>TRBV28|-|-|TRBJ2-7
CASSSVMGVDEQYF
TGTGCCAGCAGTTCCGTGATGGGAGTCGACGAGCAGTACTTC
>TRBV5-1|-|-|TRBJ2-7
CASSLLSHPLSYEQYF
TGCGCCAGCTCCCTGTTGTCGCACCCCCTCTCCTACGAGCAGTACTTC